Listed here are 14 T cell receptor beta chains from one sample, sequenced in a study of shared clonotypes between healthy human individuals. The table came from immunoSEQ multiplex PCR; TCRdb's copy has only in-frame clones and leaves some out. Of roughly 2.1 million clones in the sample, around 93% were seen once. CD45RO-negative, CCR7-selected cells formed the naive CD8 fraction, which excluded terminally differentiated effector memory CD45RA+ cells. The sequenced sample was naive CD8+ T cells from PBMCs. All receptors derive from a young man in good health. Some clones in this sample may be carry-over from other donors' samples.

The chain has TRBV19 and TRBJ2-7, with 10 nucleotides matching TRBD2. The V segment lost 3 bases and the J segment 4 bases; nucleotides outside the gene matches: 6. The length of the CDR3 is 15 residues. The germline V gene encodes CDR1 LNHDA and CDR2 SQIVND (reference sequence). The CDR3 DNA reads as TGTGCCAGTAGTATTTCTAGCGGGAGAGTGTACGAGCAGTACTTC. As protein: CASSISSGRVYEQYF.

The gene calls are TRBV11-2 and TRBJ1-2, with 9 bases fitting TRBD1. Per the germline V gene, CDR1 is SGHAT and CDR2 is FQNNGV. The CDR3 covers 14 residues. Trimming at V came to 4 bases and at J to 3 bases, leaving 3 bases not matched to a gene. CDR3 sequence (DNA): TGTGCCAGCAGCTCCCGGACAGGGGACTATGGCTACACCTTC. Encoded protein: CASSSRTGDYGYTF.

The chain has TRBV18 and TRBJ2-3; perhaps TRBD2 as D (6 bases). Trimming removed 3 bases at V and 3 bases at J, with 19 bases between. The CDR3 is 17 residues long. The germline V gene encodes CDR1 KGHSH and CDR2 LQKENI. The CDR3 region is CASSPSAMRGATDTQYF. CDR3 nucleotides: TGTGCCAGCTCACCTAGCGCCATGCGGGGTGCGACAGATACGCAGTATTTT.

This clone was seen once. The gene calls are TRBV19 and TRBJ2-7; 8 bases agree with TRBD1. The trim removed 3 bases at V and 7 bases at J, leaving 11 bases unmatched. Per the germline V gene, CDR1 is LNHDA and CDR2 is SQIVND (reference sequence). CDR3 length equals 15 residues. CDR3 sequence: CASSIGTGSTWEQYF. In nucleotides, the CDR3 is TGTGCCAGTAGTATCGGGACAGGATCTACGTGGGAGCAGTACTTC.

CDR3 nucleotide sequence: TGTGCCAGCAGCTTATCTACCGGGACAGGGGGCGTCGAGCAGTACTTC. Protein sequence: CASSLSTGTGGVEQYF. The chain recombines TRBV7-8 with TRBJ2-7; TRBD1 agrees at 12 bases. There are 16 residues in the CDR3. V lost 2 bases, J lost 6 bases, and 8 bases stayed unmatched. Germline V lookup: CDR1 SGHVS, CDR2 FQNEAQ. The full variable domain, completed using reference TRBV7-8 and TRBJ2-7, is GAGVSQSPRYKVAKRGQDVALRCDPISGHVSLFWYQQALGQGPEFLTYFQNEAQLDKSGLPSDRFFAERPEGSVSTLKIQRTQQEDSAVYLCASSLSTGTGGVEQYFGPGTRLTVT.

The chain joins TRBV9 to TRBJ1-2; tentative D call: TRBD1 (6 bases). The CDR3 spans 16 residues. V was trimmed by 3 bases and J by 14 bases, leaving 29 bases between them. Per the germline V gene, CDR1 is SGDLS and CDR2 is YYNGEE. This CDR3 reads CASSGSVEHNRELVTF. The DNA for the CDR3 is TGTGCCAGCAGCGGCTCCGTCGAGCACAACAGGGAATTAGTTACCTTC.

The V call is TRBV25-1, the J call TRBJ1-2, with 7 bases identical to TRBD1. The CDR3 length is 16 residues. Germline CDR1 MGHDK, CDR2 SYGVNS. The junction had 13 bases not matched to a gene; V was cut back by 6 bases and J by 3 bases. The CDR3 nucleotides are TGTGCCAGCAGGGGGGTCACAGGGGAATCTGACTATGGCTACACCTTC. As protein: CASRGVTGESDYGYTF.

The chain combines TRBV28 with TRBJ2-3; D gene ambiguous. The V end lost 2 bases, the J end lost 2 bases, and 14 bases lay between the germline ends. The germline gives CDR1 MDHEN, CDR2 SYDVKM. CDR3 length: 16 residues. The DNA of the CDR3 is TGTGCCAGCAGTTTAGGTGTTCGCAGTTACACAGATACGCAGTATTTT. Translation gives CASSLGVRSYTDTQYF.

The CDR3 DNA reads as TGCGCCACCCCCATGGGGACAGGGGAAAGTAGCAATCAGCCCCAGCATTTT. Translation gives CATPMGTGESSNQPQHF. V is TRBV23-1 and J is TRBJ1-5; the match to TRBD1 covers 10 bases. TRBV23-1 is designated an ORF whose function remains uncertain. CDR3 length: 17 residues. With 10 bases clipped from V and 0 bases from J, the junction kept 12 bases outside the gene matches.

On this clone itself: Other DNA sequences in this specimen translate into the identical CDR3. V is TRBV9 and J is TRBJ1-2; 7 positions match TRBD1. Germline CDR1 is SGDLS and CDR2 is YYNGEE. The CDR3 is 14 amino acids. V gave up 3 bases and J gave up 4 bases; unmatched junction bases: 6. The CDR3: CASSGSGTVYGYTF. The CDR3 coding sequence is TGTGCCAGCAGCGGTTCCGGGACAGTCTATGGCTACACCTTC.

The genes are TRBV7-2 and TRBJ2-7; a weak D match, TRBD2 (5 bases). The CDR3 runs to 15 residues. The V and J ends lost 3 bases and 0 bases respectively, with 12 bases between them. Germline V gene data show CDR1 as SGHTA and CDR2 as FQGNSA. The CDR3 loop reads CASSFYGILSYEQYF. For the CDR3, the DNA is TGTGCCAGCAGCTTTTACGGGATTCTCTCCTACGAGCAGTACTTC.

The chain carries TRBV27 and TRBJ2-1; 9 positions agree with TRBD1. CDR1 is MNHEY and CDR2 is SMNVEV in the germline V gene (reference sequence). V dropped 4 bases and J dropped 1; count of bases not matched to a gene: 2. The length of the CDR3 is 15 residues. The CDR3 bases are TGTGCCAGCAGTTCGACAGGGGGATCCTACAATGAGCAGTTCTTC. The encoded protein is CASSSTGGSYNEQFF.

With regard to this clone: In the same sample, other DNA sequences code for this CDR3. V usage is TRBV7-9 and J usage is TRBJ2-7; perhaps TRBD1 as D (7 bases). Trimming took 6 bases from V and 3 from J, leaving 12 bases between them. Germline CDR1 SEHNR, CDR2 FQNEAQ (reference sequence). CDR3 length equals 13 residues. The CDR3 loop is CASSPGGSYEQYF. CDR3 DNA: TGTGCCAGCAGTCCAGGGGGGAGCTACGAGCAGTACTTC.

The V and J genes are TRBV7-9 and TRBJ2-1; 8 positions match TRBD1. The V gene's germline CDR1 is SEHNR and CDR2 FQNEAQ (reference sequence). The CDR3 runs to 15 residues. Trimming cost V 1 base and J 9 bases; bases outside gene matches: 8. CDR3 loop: CASSLGQGAHPEQFF. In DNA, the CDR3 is TGTGCCAGCAGCTTAGGGCAGGGGGCTCATCCTGAGCAGTTCTTC. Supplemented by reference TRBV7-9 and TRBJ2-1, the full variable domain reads DTGVSQNPRHKITKRGQNVTFRCDPISEHNRLYWYRQTLGQGPEFLTYFQNEAQLEKSRLLSDRFSAERPKGSFSTLEIQRTEQGDSAMYLCASSLGQGAHPEQFFGPGTRLTVL.